This TCR beta chain was captured in a study of naive and memory T cell subsets. Amplification of ligated cDNA took four PCR rounds with SP2 and nested alpha and beta constant primers. TCRdb re-derived calls from the 5' RACE reads in MiXCR, one entry per CDR3 protein. The sample yields 57,000 or so distinct CDR3 sequences, 5.5% to 8.5% seen once. This clonotype was counted between two and nine times. This CDR3 has 14 amino acids. Trimming took off 11 bases at V and 8 bases at J, with 24 bases between the two ends. A UMI-containing oligonucleotide was joined by 3' ligation to the TCR cDNA template. Adult healthy volunteers gave 2.5 ml peripheral blood for whole-blood RNA. Reverse transcription used DNase-treated unsorted total RNA, aiming for about 1 to 1000 ng.

The source is a male donor in good health. The V gene is TRBV12-3 or TRBV12-4, the J gene TRBJ1-2; D might be TRBD1 (6 bases). In DNA form, the CDR3 reads TGTGCCTCTTGGAGCGGGACAACTATGGAAGGCTACACCTTC. As protein: CASWSGTTMEGYTF.